This entry lists 32 T cell receptor beta chains sequenced from one sample in a study of response to subunit inactivated influenza vaccine. In TCRdb, the RT-PCR reads were re-called with MiXCR into one record per CDR3 protein. Of about 480,000 distinct CDR3 sequences in the sample, 10% to 15% were seen once. The material sequenced was PBMCs from blood, taken more than 35 days after vaccination. These receptors were obtained from a middle-aged man who received an inactivated influenza vaccine.

This clonotype was detected many times. The chain joins TRBV5-1 to TRBJ2-2, with D possibly being TRBD1 (6 bases). This CDR3 is built from 15 residues. Trimming cost V 4 bases and J 3 bases, with 13 bases left between them. Germline CDR1 is SGHRS and CDR2 is YFSETQ. CDR3 sequence: CASSPRQEHTGELFF. DNA of the CDR3: TGCGCCAGCAGCCCCAGACAGGAACACACCGGGGAGCTGTTTTTT.

The rearrangement joins TRBV9 to TRBJ2-5; D gene unclear. The CDR3 spans 14 residues. Germline V gives CDR1 SGDLS, CDR2 YYNGEE. Trimming cost V 0 bases and J 3 bases, with 9 bases left between them. CDR3 DNA sequence: TGTGCCAGCAGCGTAGCGGTAGGAAAAGAGACCCAGTACTTC. As protein: CASSVAVGKETQYF. The full variable domain, completed using reference TRBV9 and TRBJ2-5, is DSGVTQTPKHLITATGQRVTLRCSPRSGDLSVYWYQQSLDQGLQFLIQYYNGEERAKGNILERFSAQQFPDLHSELNLSSLELGDSALYFCASSVAVGKETQYFGPGTRLLVL.

There are a few counts of this clonotype. The V and J genes are TRBV20-1 and TRBJ2-7, with 9 bases lining up with TRBD2. This CDR3 contains 14 residues. The J segment lost 4 bases and the V segment lost 3 bases, leaving 7 bases of the junction unmatched. Looked up from germline, CDR1 is DFQATT and CDR2 is SNEGSKA (reference sequence). The DNA of the CDR3 is TGCAGTGCTAGGTGGCCTAGCGGGGTATACGAGCAGTACTTC. Translated: CSARWPSGVYEQYF.

The V gene is TRBV11-2, the J gene TRBJ1-2; D remains unclear. Germline CDR1 reads SGHAT; CDR2 reads FQNNGV. The CDR3 length is 14 residues. V lost 1 base and J lost 4, with 10 bases in between. CDR3 loop: CASSLGAGLYGYTF. The CDR3 region has the DNA TGTGCCAGCAGCTTAGGTGCGGGCCTCTATGGCTACACCTTC.

V gene TRBV11-1 combines with J gene TRBJ2-2; 11 bases align to TRBD2. The ends lost 5 bases at V and 5 bases at J; junction bases unmatched: 19. Germline V gene lookup returns CDR1 SGHAT and CDR2 FQDESV (reference sequence). The CDR3 covers 20 residues. CDR3 nucleotide sequence: TGTGCCAGCAGCCTAGTCGCGGGACTAGCGGCCTGGTGGGGAACCGGGGAGCTGTTTTTT. This codes for CASSLVAGLAAWWGTGELFF.

This clonotype turned up a few times. The gene calls are TRBV7-9 and TRBJ1-2; 7 nucleotides match TRBD1. The CDR3 is 16 amino acids. With 6 bases clipped from V and 0 bases from J, the junction kept 10 bases outside the gene matches. The germline V gene has CDR1 SEHNR and CDR2 FQNEAQ (reference sequence). The CDR3 sequence: CASSRTGTEANYGYTF. The DNA for the CDR3 is TGTGCCAGCAGTCGAACCGGGACAGAAGCTAACTATGGCTACACCTTC.

This chain joins TRBV12-3 or TRBV12-4 and TRBJ2-1; possible D gene TRBD2, 5 bases. Trimming removed 6 bases from V and 9 bases from J, with 9 bases in between. This CDR3 is built from 11 residues. The CDR3 loop reads CASSWSGEQFF. In nucleotides, the CDR3 is TGTGCCAGCAGCTGGAGCGGTGAGCAGTTCTTC.

The chain uses TRBV20-1 and TRBJ2-7; D is possibly TRBD1 or TRBD2 (6 bases each). This CDR3 has 13 residues. CDR1 and CDR2 (germline): DFQATT, SNEGSKA (reference sequence). The V gene lost 3 bases and the J gene lost 6 bases, with 15 bases spanning the gap. The CDR3 reads CSASERWGAEQYF. CDR3 nucleotide sequence: TGCAGTGCTAGTGAGCGTTGGGGGGCCGAGCAGTACTTC.

This clonotype was recorded a few times. This chain links TRBV12-3 or TRBV12-4 with TRBJ2-5; D remains unclear. Deletions cut 2 bases from V and 0 bases from J, with 7 bases between. The CDR3 spans 14 residues. In nucleotides, the CDR3 is TGTGCCAGCAGTTTATTCCGGTACCAAGAGACCCAGTACTTC. As protein: CASSLFRYQETQYF.

J is TRBJ2-1 and V is TRBV30; D call uncertain. The V and J ends lost 6 bases and 1 base respectively, with 10 bases between them. The CDR3 contains 13 residues. Germline CDR1 is GTSNPN and CDR2 is SVGIG (reference sequence). The DNA of the CDR3 is TGTGCCTGCAAGGGTGAATCCTACAATGAGCAGTTCTTC. Translating gives CACKGESYNEQFF.

The rearrangement links TRBV27 to TRBJ2-4; 11 nucleotides agree with TRBD2. V shed 3 bases, J shed 7 bases, and the junction held 5 bases outside the gene matches. The CDR3 length is 15 residues. Germline V gene lookup returns CDR1 MNHEY and CDR2 SMNVEV (reference sequence). The CDR3 sequence is CASSFLAGGPNIQYF. The CDR3 DNA sequence: TGTGCCAGCAGTTTTTTAGCGGGGGGGCCTAACATTCAGTACTTC.

This clonotype was counted only a few times. This chain links TRBV5-1 with TRBJ2-1; 8 positions match TRBD2. V dropped 4 bases and J dropped 8; count of bases not matched to a gene: 11. CDR3 length equals 15 residues. Germline V gene sequence: CDR1 SGHRS, CDR2 YFSETQ. The CDR3 spells CASSLSRDGRDEQFF. The DNA for the CDR3 is TGCGCCAGCAGCCTATCTCGGGACGGGAGGGATGAGCAGTTCTTC.

This clonotype was detected only a few times. The chain recombines TRBV5-1 with TRBJ1-4; D not resolved. The V gene lost 4 bases and the J gene lost 4 bases, with 11 bases spanning the gap. The germline gives CDR1 SGHRS, CDR2 YFSETQ. This CDR3 has 14 amino acids. The CDR3 bases are TGCGCCAGCAGCCCGGACGGCGGTAATGAAAAACTGTTTTTT. This encodes CASSPDGGNEKLFF.

This clonotype was seen many times. The CDR3 loop is CSARGWGSGASYEQYF. The CDR3 region has the DNA TGCAGTGCTAGGGGATGGGGTAGCGGGGCCTCCTACGAGCAGTACTTC. The rearrangement uses TRBV20-1 and TRBJ2-7, with TRBD2 identical over 8 bases. Losses at the gene ends were 3 bases for V and 0 bases for J; bases not matched to a gene: 10. The CDR3 loop spans 16 amino acids. Germline CDR1 reads DFQATT; CDR2 reads SNEGSKA (reference sequence).

This clonotype occurred a few times. The rearrangement links TRBV7-9 to TRBJ2-1; D unresolved. V was clipped by 5 bases and J by 15 bases, with 17 bases between them. Germline-derived CDR1 and CDR2 are SEHNR and FQNEAQ (reference sequence). CDR3 length: 12 residues. CDR3 sequence: CASSRDLPTLFF. In DNA form, the CDR3 reads TGTGCCAGCAGCCGTGACTTACCCACCTTGTTCTTC. Full variable domain (missing parts from reference TRBV7-9 and TRBJ2-1): DTGVSQNPRHKITKRGQNVTFRCDPISEHNRLYWYRQTLGQGPEFLTYFQNEAQLEKSRLLSDRFSAERPKGSFSTLEIQRTEQGDSAMYLCASSRDLPTLFFGPGTRLTVL.

The rearrangement joins TRBV20-1 to TRBJ1-2, with D possibly TRBD1 on 5 matching bases. The CDR3 is 11 amino acids. V lost 3 bases to trimming and J lost 6 bases, with 8 bases between them. The germline CDR1 and CDR2 sequences are DFQATT and SNEGSKA (reference sequence). The CDR3 DNA is TGCAGTGCTAGGGACATAAATGGCTACACCTTC. Translated: CSARDINGYTF.

V gene TRBV10-3 combines with J gene TRBJ1-5; 9 bases are shared with TRBD1. Germline-derived CDR1 and CDR2 are ENHRY and SYGVKD. The CDR3 extends over 16 amino acids. Losses at the gene ends were 4 bases for V and 3 bases for J; bases not matched to a gene: 7. For the CDR3, the DNA is TGTGCCATCAGTGCCACAGGGGGCTTGACCAATCAGCCCCAGCATTTT. Translated: CAISATGGLTNQPQHF.

This clonotype showed up just a few times. This chain uses TRBV6-2 or TRBV6-3 with TRBJ2-1; maybe TRBD2 (6 bases). The CDR3 totals 14 residues. Germline V gene data show CDR1 as MNHEY and CDR2 as SVGEGT. Trimming took 6 bases from V and 6 from J, leaving 15 bases between them. CDR3 amino acids: CASRTGLPANEQFF. The CDR3 bases are TGTGCCAGCAGGACGGGACTCCCTGCCAATGAGCAGTTCTTC.

The chain is built from TRBV14 and TRBJ2-1, with D perhaps matching TRBD1 (5 bases). CDR3 size: 13 residues. Germline values: CDR1 SGHDN, CDR2 FVKESK. Trimming took off 0 bases at V and 15 bases at J, with 15 bases between the two ends. The CDR3 DNA follows: TGTGCCAGCAGCCAAGATCTTGCCAGGGAAGGGTTCTTC. Encoded protein: CASSQDLAREGFF.

CDR3 sequence reads: CSVAAQENTEAFF. DNA of the CDR3: TGCAGCGTTGCGGCACAGGAGAACACTGAAGCTTTCTTT. The chain uses TRBV29-1 and TRBJ1-1, with D possibly matching TRBD1 (5 bases). The CDR3 spans 13 residues. The V end was cut by 4 bases, the J end by 1 base, with 10 bases between. Germline loops: CDR1 SQVTM, CDR2 ANQGSEA.

The chain couples TRBV11-2 to TRBJ2-7, with D possibly matching TRBD1 (6 bases). CDR1 and CDR2 from the germline V gene are SGHAT and FQNNGV. Trimming shortened V by 1 base and J by 7 bases, and 14 bases separated the two germline ends. The length of the CDR3 is 14 residues. The chain's CDR3 is CASSLAPDSDEQYF. CDR3 in DNA: TGTGCCAGCAGCTTAGCACCGGACAGTGATGAGCAGTACTTC. Full variable domain (remainder filled in from reference TRBV11-2 and TRBJ2-7): EAGVAQSPRYKIIEKRQSVAFWCNPISGHATLYWYQQILGQGPKLLIQFQNNGVVDDSQLPKDRFSAERLKGVDSTLKIQPAKLEDSAVYLCASSLAPDSDEQYFGPGTRLTVT.

A few counts support this clonotype. The chain recombines TRBV5-1 with TRBJ2-2, with 7 bases aligning to TRBD1. The germline V gene encodes CDR1 SGHRS and CDR2 YFSETQ. This CDR3 comprises 19 residues. The V gene end was trimmed by 0 bases and the J gene end by 0 bases; junction bases not matched to a gene: 11. The CDR3 is CASSLAYTGAKANTGELFF. CDR3 nucleotide sequence: TGCGCCAGCAGCTTGGCCTATACAGGGGCCAAGGCGAACACCGGGGAGCTGTTTTTT. The full variable domain, its missing parts supplied by reference TRBV5-1 and TRBJ2-2, is KAGVTQTPRYLIKTRGQQVTLSCSPISGHRSVSWYQQTPGQGLQFLFEYFSETQRNKGNFPGRFSGRQFSNSRSEMNVSTLELGDSALYLCASSLAYTGAKANTGELFFGEGSRLTVL.

This chain joins TRBV5-8 and TRBJ2-7, with 12 bases fitting TRBD2. Trimming took 5 bases from V and 1 from J; bases not matched to a gene: 7. This CDR3 comprises 16 residues. In germline, CDR1 is SGHTS, CDR2 YDEGEE. The CDR3 DNA is TGTGCCAGCAGTCCGTACGGACTAGCGGGGTCCTACGAGCAGTACTTC. Protein product: CASSPYGLAGSYEQYF. The variable domain in full, completed from reference TRBV5-8 and TRBJ2-7, reads EAGVTQSPTHLIKTRGQQATLRCSPISGHTSVYWYQQALGLGLQFLLWYDEGEERNRGNFPPRFSGRQFPNYSSELNVNALELEDSALYLCASSPYGLAGSYEQYFGPGTRLTVT.

This clonotype has only a few counts. This chain joins TRBV5-6 and TRBJ1-2, with TRBD1 identical over 10 bases. This CDR3 has 14 amino acids. With V trimmed by 0 bases and J by 7 bases, 3 bases remained unmatched. CDR1 and CDR2 from the germline V gene are SGHDT and YYEEEE. The CDR3 DNA is TGTGCCAGCAGCTTGGGACAGGGGGCGCGTGGCTACACCTTC. Its translation is CASSLGQGARGYTF.

This clonotype was counted at least ten times. The chain is built from TRBV29-1 and TRBJ2-3, with TRBD1 matching 7 bases. This CDR3 has 14 amino acids. After removal of 5 bases from V and 2 bases from J, the junction contained 7 bases not matched to a gene. In germline, CDR1 is SQVTM, CDR2 ANQGSEA. As DNA, the CDR3 is TGCAGCGTTTCTCCGGGACAGTCCACAGATACGCAGTATTTT. Translated, it gives CSVSPGQSTDTQYF.

The rearrangement links TRBV15 to TRBJ2-2, with 8 bases that match TRBD1. The CDR3 is 14 residues long. Germline V CDR1 and CDR2: LNHNV, YYDKDF (reference sequence). With 8 bases clipped from V and 6 bases from J, the junction kept 8 bases outside the gene matches. The CDR3: CATQQDRAAGELFF. DNA of the CDR3: TGTGCCACCCAGCAGGACAGGGCGGCCGGGGAGCTGTTTTTT.

This clonotype showed up many times. The chain joins TRBV20-1 to TRBJ2-5, with a weak D call TRBD1 (7 bases). Germline V CDR1 and CDR2: DFQATT, SNEGSKA (reference sequence). V was pared by 2 bases and J by 5 bases, with 12 bases between. CDR3 size: 13 residues. CDR3 protein: CSARTRGVETQYF. As DNA, the CDR3 is TGCAGTGCTAGAACCAGGGGGGTGGAGACCCAGTACTTC.

This clonotype was counted at least ten times. CDR3 region: CASSQGGQRNTEAFF. In DNA, the CDR3 is TGTGCCAGCAGCCAAGGGGGACAGAGGAACACTGAAGCTTTCTTT. The J gene is TRBJ1-1, the V gene TRBV14, with 7 bases fitting TRBD1. This CDR3 is 15 amino acids long. The V gene end was trimmed by 1 base and the J gene end by 1 base; junction bases not matched to a gene: 3. Germline CDR1 and CDR2: SGHDN and FVKESK.

The chain carries TRBV2 and TRBJ1-6; tentative D call: TRBD1 (5 bases). CDR1 and CDR2 (germline): SNHLY, FYNNEI. V was pared by 2 bases and J by 8 bases, with 10 bases between. The CDR3 runs 14 residues. DNA for the CDR3: TGTGCCAGCAGTGAATCAGGGCAGGATTCACCCCTCCACTTT. This translates into CASSESGQDSPLHF.

A remark on this clonotype: One junction end disagrees with the germline gene, perhaps due to a read error. The chain uses TRBV7-9 and TRBJ2-1; TRBD2 agrees at 7 bases. CDR1 and CDR2 (germline): SEHNR, FQNEAQ (reference sequence). The CDR3 is 16 residues long. The CDR3 bases are TGTGCCAGCAGCTTATATCGGGGCGCCAGCGGGAAAATACGGGACTTC. Translating it yields CASSLYRGASGKIRDF.

This clonotype was picked up a small number of times. With a much larger clone just one base away, this may be a read error. This chain uses TRBV7-2 with TRBJ2-5; the D is unclear. V was cut by 5 bases and J by 5 bases, with 6 bases left in between. CDR3 size: 11 residues. Per germline, CDR1 SGHTA and CDR2 FQGNSA. In DNA form, the CDR3 reads TGTGCCAGCAGCCCACATGAGACCCAGTACTTC. Its translation: CASSPHETQYF. Looking up the rest from reference TRBV7-2 and TRBJ2-5 gives the full variable domain: GAGVSQSPSNKVTEKGKDVELRCDPISGHTALYWYRQSLGQGLEFLIYFQGNSAPDKSGLPSDRFSAERTGGSVSTLTIQRTQQEDSAVYLCASSPHETQYFGPGTRLLVL.

The table lists this clonotype with a few counts. V usage is TRBV4-3 and J usage is TRBJ2-3; TRBD1 might be the D (5 bases). V was pared by 4 bases and J by 3 bases, with 17 bases between. The CDR3 loop spans 16 amino acids. Germline V CDR1 and CDR2: LGHNA, YSLEER. The chain's CDR3 is CASSPTGLPPTDTQYF. The CDR3 DNA follows: TGCGCCAGCAGCCCCACAGGCCTCCCACCGACAGATACGCAGTATTTT.